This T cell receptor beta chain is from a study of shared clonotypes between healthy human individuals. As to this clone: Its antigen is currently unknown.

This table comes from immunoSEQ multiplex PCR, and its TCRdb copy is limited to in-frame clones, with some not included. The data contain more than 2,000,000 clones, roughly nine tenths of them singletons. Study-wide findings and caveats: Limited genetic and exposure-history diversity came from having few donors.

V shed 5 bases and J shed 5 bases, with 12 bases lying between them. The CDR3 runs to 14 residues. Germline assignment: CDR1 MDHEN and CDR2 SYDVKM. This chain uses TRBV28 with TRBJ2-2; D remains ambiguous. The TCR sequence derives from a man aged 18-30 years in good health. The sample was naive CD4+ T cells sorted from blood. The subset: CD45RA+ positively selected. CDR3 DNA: TGTGCCAGCAGTGGAGAGCTTGGGACCGGGGAGCTGTTTTTT. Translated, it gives CASSGELGTGELFF. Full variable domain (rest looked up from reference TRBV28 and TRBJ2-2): DVKVTQSSRYLVKRTGEKVFLECVQDMDHENMFWYRQDPGLGLRLIYFSYDVKMKEKGDIPEGYSVSREKKERFSLILESASTNQTSMYLCASSGELGTGELFFGEGSRLTVL.